Listed here are 15 T cell receptor beta chains from one sample, sequenced in a study of regulatory T cells in long-lasting Graves disease. Time point: newly diagnosed GD, antithyroid drugs for less than 3 months. There was RNA extracted from PBMCs, and the TCR library was made from it. Building of the TCR beta libraries involved iRepertoire HTBI primers and Arm-PCR of CDR3 regions. TCRdb redid the calling of the multiplex PCR reads with MiXCR, one entry per CDR3 protein. The sample yields around 320,000 distinct CDR3 sequences, approximately 15% seen once. The same data also contributed to another study, on T cells in Graves' hyperthyroidism and ophthalmopathy.

The specimen comprised peripheral blood mononuclear cells (PBMCs), sampled at new diagnosis, from a patient treated with antithyroid drugs. These receptors all come from a man aged 35-49 years with Graves disease.

Comments on this clonotype: This may be a read error: a much more frequent sequence differs by one nucleotide. The chain employs TRBV2 and TRBJ2-5; perhaps TRBD2 as D (5 bases). V shed 8 bases and J shed 4 bases, with 11 bases lying between them. The CDR3 is made up of 12 amino acids. Germline CDR1 SNHLY, CDR2 FYNNEI. CDR3 nucleotide sequence: TGTGCCAGCCGACTAATCCTAGAGACCCAGTACTTC. Translated: CASRLILETQYF.

This clonotype was seen ten or more times. A junction boundary mismatches the germline segment, possibly from a read error. This chain joins TRBV7-9 and TRBJ2-7; possibly TRBD1 for D (6 bases). The CDR3 has 13 amino acids. Germline CDR1 and CDR2: SEHNR and FQNEAQ (reference sequence). CDR3 DNA sequence: TGCGCCAGCAGCCAGGGGAGAACCTACGAGCAGTACTTC. It translates to CASSQGRTYEQYF. Full variable domain (rest looked up from reference TRBV7-9 and TRBJ2-7): DTGVSQNPRHKITKRGQNVTFRCDPISEHNRLYWYRQTLGQGPEFLTYFQNEAQLEKSRLLSDRFSAERPKGSFSTLEIQRTEQGDSAMYLCASSQGRTYEQYFGPGTRLTVT.

This clonotype has ten or more counts. The chain combines TRBV27 with TRBJ2-7; 9 bases match TRBD1. Germline V gene lookup returns CDR1 MNHEY and CDR2 SMNVEV (reference sequence). The CDR3 length is 16 residues. V gave up 7 bases and J gave up 2 bases; unmatched junction bases: 12. The CDR3 loop is CASKISGTGNPYEQYF. CDR3 coding DNA: TGTGCCAGCAAAATCTCCGGGACAGGGAATCCCTACGAGCAGTACTTC.

J is TRBJ2-3 and V is TRBV7-9, with a tentative D call TRBD1 (5 bases). V was pared by 5 bases and J by 4 bases, with 16 bases between. Germline-derived CDR1 and CDR2 are SEHNR and FQNEAQ (reference sequence). This CDR3 region has 15 residues. CDR3 in DNA: TGTGCCAGCAGCCGGTCTCAGGCCAGGGCAGATACGCAGTATTTT. Amino acid sequence: CASSRSQARADTQYF.

J is TRBJ2-3 and V is TRBV10-3, with D maybe TRBD2 (6 bases). CDR1 and CDR2 (germline): ENHRY, SYGVKD. Trimming shortened V by 4 bases and J by 4 bases, and 12 bases separated the two germline ends. This CDR3 is built from 14 residues. CDR3 nucleotide sequence: TGTGCCATCAGTGCAGAGGCTAGCGCAGATACGCAGTATTTT. The encoded protein is CAISAEASADTQYF.

As for this clonotype: It is likely a read error: a sequence one base away is far more abundant. The V call is TRBV12-3 or TRBV12-4, the J call TRBJ2-1, with D perhaps TRBD1 or TRBD2 (5 bases each). With the DNA end fitting TRBJ2-5 better, the J assignment may be wrong. The CDR3 consists of 14 residues. Here the CDR3 reads CASSKGRSFETQYF. In DNA form, the CDR3 reads TGTGCCAGCAGTAAGGGGAGATCATTCGAGACCCAGTACTTC.

This clonotype has only a few counts. V gene TRBV2 combines with J gene TRBJ1-5; maybe TRBD1 (5 bases). There are 16 residues in the CDR3. Deletions cut 6 bases from V and 0 bases from J, with 15 bases between. CDR1 and CDR2 from the germline V gene are SNHLY and FYNNEI. The CDR3 loop is CASSSVFRVSNQPQHF. DNA for the CDR3: TGTGCCAGCAGCTCGGTTTTCAGGGTTAGCAATCAGCCCCAGCATTTT. Variable domain in full (rest from reference TRBV2 and TRBJ1-5): EPEVTQTPSHQVTQMGQEVILRCVPISNHLYFYWYRQILGQKVEFLVSFYNNEISEKSEIFDDQFSVERPDGSNFTLKIRSTKLEDSAMYFCASSSVFRVSNQPQHFGDGTRLSIL.

The chain has TRBV4-2 and TRBJ1-6; TRBD1 aligns across 7 bases. V shed 0 bases, J shed 10 bases, and the junction held 18 bases outside the gene matches. Looked up from germline, CDR1 is LGHNA and CDR2 is YNFKEQ. CDR3 length: 19 amino acids. Here the CDR3 reads CASSQDRGAGGSGGSPLHF. In DNA form, the CDR3 reads TGTGCCAGCAGCCAAGATCGCGGAGCAGGGGGTTCAGGTGGCTCACCCCTCCACTTT.

V usage is TRBV7-2 and J usage is TRBJ2-5, with 8 positions matching TRBD2. This CDR3 contains 14 residues. V shed 5 bases and J 5 bases; nucleotides not matched to a gene: 7. CDR1 is SGHTA and CDR2 is FQGNSA in the germline V gene. The CDR3 DNA sequence: TGTGCCAGCAGCGCACGGGGGGGCTGGGAGACCCAGTACTTC. Translated, it gives CASSARGGWETQYF.

This clonotype has only a few counts. A read error may be the cause here, since a much bigger clone is one base away. The chain combines TRBV28 with TRBJ1-1; TRBD1 matches at 7 bases. Trimming took 8 bases from V and 2 from J; bases not matched to a gene: 11. Germline V CDR1 and CDR2: MDHEN, SYDVKM. The CDR3 has 15 residues. The CDR3: CASGQGGARNTEAFF. The CDR3 coding sequence is TGTGCCAGCGGCCAGGGGGGGGCGAGAAACACTGAAGCTTTCTTT.

The chain couples TRBV5-1 to TRBJ2-7, with 7 bases fitting TRBD1. Germline V gives CDR1 SGHRS, CDR2 YFSETQ. The CDR3 has 16 amino acids. V gave up 0 bases and J gave up 2 bases; unmatched junction bases: 8. The DNA for the CDR3 is TGCGCCAGCAGCTTGGGGCTCCGGGACAGCCCCTACGAGCAGTACTTC. Its translation: CASSLGLRDSPYEQYF.

This clonotype was recorded at least ten times. The chain couples TRBV7-2 to TRBJ2-7; D possibly corresponds to TRBD2 (6 bases). In germline, CDR1 is SGHTA, CDR2 FQGNSA. The V and J ends lost 2 bases and 2 bases respectively, with 13 bases between them. The CDR3 totals 15 residues. CDR3 DNA: TGTGCCAGCAGCTTAACCCCGGGAGAGGCCTACGAGCAGTACTTC. It yields the protein CASSLTPGEAYEQYF.

A note on this clonotype: This may be a read error: a much more frequent sequence differs by one nucleotide. The V call is TRBV28, the J call TRBJ2-3; D might be TRBD1 (6 bases). There are 12 residues in the CDR3. Germline assignment: CDR1 MDHEN and CDR2 SYDVKM. The CDR3 is CANSWGQDTQYF. Written as DNA, the CDR3 is TGTGCCAACAGTTGGGGACAAGATACGCAGTATTTT. Drawing the rest from reference TRBV28 and TRBJ2-3, the complete variable domain is DVKVTQSSRYLVKRTGEKVFLECVQDMDHENMFWYRQDPGLGLRLIYFSYDVKMKEKGDIPEGYSVSREKKERFSLILESASTNQTSMYLCANSWGQDTQYFGPGTRLTVL.

This clonotype has at least ten counts. In nucleotides, the CDR3 is TGTGCCAGCAGTGAATGGGCCTCCTCCTATAATTCACCCCTCCACTTT. Encoded protein: CASSEWASSYNSPLHF. The rearrangement links TRBV6-1 to TRBJ1-6; no definite D call. The CDR3 contains 16 residues. V lost 2 bases, J lost 0 bases, and 8 bases lay in between. The germline V gene encodes CDR1 MNHNS and CDR2 SASEGT.

The sample holds many counts of this clonotype. V gene TRBV30 combines with J gene TRBJ2-6, with D possibly TRBD1 on 6 matching bases. V gave up 3 bases and J gave up 3 bases, with 12 bases separating them. CDR1 GTSNPN and CDR2 SVGIG come from the germline V gene (reference sequence). CDR3 size: 15 residues. The CDR3 loop reads CAWSVRGLGANVLTF. The CDR3 region has the DNA TGTGCCTGGAGCGTCAGGGGTCTTGGGGCCAACGTCCTGACTTTC.